These T cell receptor beta chains were read from a single sample in a study of T cell responses to AZD1222 COVID-19 vaccine. The repertoire was sequenced with immunoSEQ multiplex PCR; TCRdb's copy has only in-frame clones and lacks some. The data show about 180,000 clones, almost 90% seen once. The sample consisted of peripheral blood, taken 28 days after the second AZD1222 dose. Receptors were obtained from an adult who received the AZD1222 COVID-19 vaccine. CDR3s include the opening cysteine and the closing phenylalanine or tryptophan. The D gene is left open where the match is weak. Clone size is shown for a subset of rows, as once, few, many or a class of expanded clone.

J	size	V	D	DNA	CDR3
TRBJ1-4	NA	TRBV2	NA	TGTGCCAGCACCAGAGAGGGGCAAAGTAATGAAAAACTGTTTTTT	CASTREGQSNEKLFF
TRBJ1-1	NA	TRBV9	NA	TGTGCCAGCAGCTCAATGGGGAGCATGAACACTGAAGCTTTCTTT	CASSSMGSMNTEAFF
TRBJ2-7	NA	TRBV19	NA	TGTGCCAGTAGTCCCCGGGGAGAGCACTACGAGCAGTACTTC	CASSPRGEHYEQYF
TRBJ2-7	NA	TRBV9	TRBD1	TGTGCCAGCAGCGTGCGGGACAGGGGGCCTGAGCAGTACTTC	CASSVRDRGPEQYF
TRBJ2-7	NA	TRBV29-1	NA	TGCAGCGGTGCGAGGGGGTACGAGCAGTACTTC	CSGARGYEQYF
TRBJ1-1	once	TRBV28	NA	TGTGCCAGCAGTTTATTTGCGGAAGCTTTCTTT	CASSLFAEAFF
TRBJ1-2	NA	TRBV6-1	NA	TGTGCCAGCAGTGAATGGGGGAACTATGGCTACACCTTC	CASSEWGNYGYTF
TRBJ2-1	NA	TRBV2	TRBD1	TGTGCCAGCAGTGAGGCAGGGGGCAAACTGAATGAGCAGTTCTTC	CASSEAGGKLNEQFF
TRBJ1-5	NA	TRBV6-2/TRBV6-3	TRBD1	TGTGCCAGCAGTCTTAGGACAGGGCGCAATCAGCCCCAGCATTTT	CASSLRTGRNQPQHF
TRBJ1-4	NA	TRBV6-6	NA	TGTGCCAGCAGCTTAGTCGGCCTCAATGAAAAACTGTTTTTT	CASSLVGLNEKLFF
TRBJ2-1	NA	TRBV5-1	NA	TGCGCCAGCAGCCGACCGGGGCAGTACAATGAGCAGTTCTTC	CASSRPGQYNEQFF